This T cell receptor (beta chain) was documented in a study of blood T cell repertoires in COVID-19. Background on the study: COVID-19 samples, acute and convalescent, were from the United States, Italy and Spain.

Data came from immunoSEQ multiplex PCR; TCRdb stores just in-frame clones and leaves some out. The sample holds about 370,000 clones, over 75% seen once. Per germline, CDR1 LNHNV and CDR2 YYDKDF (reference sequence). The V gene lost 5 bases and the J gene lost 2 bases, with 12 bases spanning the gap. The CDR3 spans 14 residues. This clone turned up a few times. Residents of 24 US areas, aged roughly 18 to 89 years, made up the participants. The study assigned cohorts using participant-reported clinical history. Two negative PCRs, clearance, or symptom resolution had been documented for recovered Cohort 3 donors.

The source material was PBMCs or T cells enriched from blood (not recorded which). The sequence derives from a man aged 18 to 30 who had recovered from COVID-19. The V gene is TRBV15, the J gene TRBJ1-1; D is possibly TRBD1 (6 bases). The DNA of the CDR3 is TGTGCCACCAGCCGAACAGGGCAAAACACTGAAGCTTTCTTT. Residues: CATSRTGQNTEAFF.